This T cell receptor beta chain was profiled in a study of T-cell reconstitution after alpha-beta-depleted transplantation in children. Findings of the study overall: Newly produced T cells mostly accounted for T-cell counts and diversity one year post-transplant. Reportedly, roughly two months post-transplant, alpha-beta T cells arose from several hundred expanded graft clones.

CDR1 is DFQATT and CDR2 is SNEGSKA in the germline V gene (reference sequence). The CDR3 runs 12 residues. Deletions cut 3 bases from V and 7 bases from J, with 9 bases between. Unique molecular identifiers tagged the TCRbeta library. MiXCR was run by TCRdb on the PCR reads, yielding one entry per CDR3 protein. The data hold about 310,000 distinct CDR3 sequences, with around 25% observed a single time. A note on this clonotype: The antigen remains undetermined.

Sequenced here: PBMCs, mostly from graft donor cells, sampled 180 days after TCRalphabeta/CD19-depleted stem cell transplant. The gene calls are TRBV20-1 and TRBJ2-2, with unresolved D. This TCR came from a male patient younger than 18 who had a stem cell transplant for acute lymphoblastic leukemia, so the T cells may come from the graft donor. The CDR3 sequence is CSARKAVGELFF. The CDR3 DNA is TGCAGTGCTAGGAAAGCTGTCGGGGAGCTGTTTTTT.